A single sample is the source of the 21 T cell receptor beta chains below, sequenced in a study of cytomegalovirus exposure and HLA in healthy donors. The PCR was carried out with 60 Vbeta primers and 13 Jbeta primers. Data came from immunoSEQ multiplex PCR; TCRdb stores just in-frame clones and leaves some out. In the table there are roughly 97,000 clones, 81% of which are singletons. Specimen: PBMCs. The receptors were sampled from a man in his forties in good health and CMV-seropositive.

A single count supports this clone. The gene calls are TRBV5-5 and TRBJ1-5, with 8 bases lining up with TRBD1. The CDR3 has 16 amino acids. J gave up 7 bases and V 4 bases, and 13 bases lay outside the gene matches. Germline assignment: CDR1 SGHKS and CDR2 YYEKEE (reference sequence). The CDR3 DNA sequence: TGTGCCAGCAGCCTAACTTTTTCAGGGGGCGGACAGCCCCAGCATTTT. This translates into CASSLTFSGGGQPQHF.

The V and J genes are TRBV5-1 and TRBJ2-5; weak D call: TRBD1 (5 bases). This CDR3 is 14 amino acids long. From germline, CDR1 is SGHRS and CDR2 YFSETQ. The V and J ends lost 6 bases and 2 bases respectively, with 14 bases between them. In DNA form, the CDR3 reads TGCGCCAGCACGGAAGGAGACAGTCAAGAGACCCAGTACTTC. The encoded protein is CASTEGDSQETQYF. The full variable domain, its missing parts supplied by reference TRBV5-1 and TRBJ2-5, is KAGVTQTPRYLIKTRGQQVTLSCSPISGHRSVSWYQQTPGQGLQFLFEYFSETQRNKGNFPGRFSGRQFSNSRSEMNVSTLELGDSALYLCASTEGDSQETQYFGPGTRLLVL.

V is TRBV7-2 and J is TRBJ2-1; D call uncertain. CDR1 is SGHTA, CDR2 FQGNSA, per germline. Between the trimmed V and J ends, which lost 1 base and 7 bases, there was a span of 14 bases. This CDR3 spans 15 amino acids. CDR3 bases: TGTGCCAGCAGCTTAGGAGGAGTGTACGGGAATGAGCAGTTCTTC. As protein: CASSLGGVYGNEQFF. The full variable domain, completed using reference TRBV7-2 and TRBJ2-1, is GAGVSQSPSNKVTEKGKDVELRCDPISGHTALYWYRQSLGQGLEFLIYFQGNSAPDKSGLPSDRFSAERTGGSVSTLTIQRTQQEDSAVYLCASSLGGVYGNEQFFGPGTRLTVL.

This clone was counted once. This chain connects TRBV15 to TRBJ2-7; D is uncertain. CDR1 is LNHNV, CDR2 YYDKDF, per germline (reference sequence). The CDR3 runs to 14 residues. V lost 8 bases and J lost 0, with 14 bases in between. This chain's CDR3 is CATAEPASSYEQYF. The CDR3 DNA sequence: TGTGCCACCGCCGAACCAGCGAGCTCCTACGAGCAGTACTTC.

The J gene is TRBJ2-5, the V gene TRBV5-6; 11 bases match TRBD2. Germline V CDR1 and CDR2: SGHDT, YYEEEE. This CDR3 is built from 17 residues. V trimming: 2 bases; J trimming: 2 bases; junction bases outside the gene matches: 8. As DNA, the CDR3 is TGTGCCAGCAGCTTATTCCGGGCTAGCGGGGGGCAAGAGACCCAGTACTTC. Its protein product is CASSLFRASGGQETQYF.

This CDR3 reads CASSPPIGVGEQYF. The DNA of the CDR3 is TGTGCCAGCTCACCACCTATAGGAGTGGGCGAGCAGTACTTC. This chain links TRBV18 with TRBJ2-7; D is undetermined. Germline values: CDR1 KGHSH, CDR2 LQKENI. The V end was cut by 0 bases, the J end by 6 bases, with 12 bases between. The CDR3 is 14 residues long.

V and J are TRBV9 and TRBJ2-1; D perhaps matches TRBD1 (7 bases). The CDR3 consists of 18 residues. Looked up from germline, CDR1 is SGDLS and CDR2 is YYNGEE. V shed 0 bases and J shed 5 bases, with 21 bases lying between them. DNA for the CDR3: TGTGCCAGCAGCGTAGGGGGGTGGCATTTCAGGGGGGACAATGAGCAGTTCTTC. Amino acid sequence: CASSVGGWHFRGDNEQFF.

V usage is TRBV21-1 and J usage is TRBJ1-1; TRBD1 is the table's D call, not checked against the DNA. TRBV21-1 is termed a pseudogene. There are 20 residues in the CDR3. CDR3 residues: CASSTHRGRGGGVVRAEAFF. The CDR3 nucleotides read TGTGCCAGCAGCACCCACAGGGGGCGTGGGGGTGGTGTGGTTCGAGCTGAAGCTTTCTTT.

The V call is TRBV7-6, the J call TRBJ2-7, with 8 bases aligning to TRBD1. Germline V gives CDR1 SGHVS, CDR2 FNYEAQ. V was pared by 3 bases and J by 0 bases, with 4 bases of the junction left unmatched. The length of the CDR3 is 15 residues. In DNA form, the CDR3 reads TGTGCCAGCAGCTTGAGGACAGGGCTCTCCTACGAGCAGTACTTC. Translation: CASSLRTGLSYEQYF.

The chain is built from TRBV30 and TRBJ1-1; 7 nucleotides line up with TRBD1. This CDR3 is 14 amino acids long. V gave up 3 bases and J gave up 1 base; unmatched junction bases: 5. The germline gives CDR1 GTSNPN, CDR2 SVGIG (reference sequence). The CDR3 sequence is CAWRRRTGNTEAFF. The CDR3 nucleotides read TGTGCCTGGAGGAGACGGACAGGGAACACTGAAGCTTTCTTT.

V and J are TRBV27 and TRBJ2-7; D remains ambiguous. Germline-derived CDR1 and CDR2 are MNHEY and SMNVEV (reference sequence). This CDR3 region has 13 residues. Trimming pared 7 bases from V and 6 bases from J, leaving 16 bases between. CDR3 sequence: CASTPFSGSEQYF. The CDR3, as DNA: TGTGCCAGCACTCCCTTTTCCGGGTCCGAGCAGTACTTC.

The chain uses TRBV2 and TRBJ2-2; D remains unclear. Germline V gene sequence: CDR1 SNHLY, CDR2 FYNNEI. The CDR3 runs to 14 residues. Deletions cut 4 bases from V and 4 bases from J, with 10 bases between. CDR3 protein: CASSANLGTGELFF. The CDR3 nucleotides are TGTGCCAGCAGTGCCAACCTCGGCACCGGGGAGCTGTTTTTT.

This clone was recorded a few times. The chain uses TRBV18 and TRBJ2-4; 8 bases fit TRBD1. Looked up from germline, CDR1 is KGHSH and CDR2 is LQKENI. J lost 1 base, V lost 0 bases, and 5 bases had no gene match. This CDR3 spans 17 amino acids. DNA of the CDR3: TGTGCCAGCTCACCACCGGTCAACAGGGGGGCCAAAAACATTCAGTACTTC. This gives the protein CASSPPVNRGAKNIQYF.

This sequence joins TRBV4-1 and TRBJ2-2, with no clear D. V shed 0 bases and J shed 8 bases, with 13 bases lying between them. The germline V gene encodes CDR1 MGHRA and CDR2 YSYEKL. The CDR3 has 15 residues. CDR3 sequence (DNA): TGCGCCAGCAGCCAAGAGGGTGAGGCAGTGGGGGAGCTGTTTTTT. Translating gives CASSQEGEAVGELFF.

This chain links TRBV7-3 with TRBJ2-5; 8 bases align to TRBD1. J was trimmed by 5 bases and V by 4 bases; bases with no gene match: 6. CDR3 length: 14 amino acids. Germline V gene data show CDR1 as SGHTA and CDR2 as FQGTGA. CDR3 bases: TGTGCCAGCAGCTCATCAGGGGGCGGGGAGACCCAGTACTTC. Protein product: CASSSSGGGETQYF.

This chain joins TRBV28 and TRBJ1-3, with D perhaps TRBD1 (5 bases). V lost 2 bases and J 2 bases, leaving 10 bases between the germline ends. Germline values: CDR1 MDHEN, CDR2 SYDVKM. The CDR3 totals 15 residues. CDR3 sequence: CASSLTPGTGNTIYF. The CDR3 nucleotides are TGTGCCAGCAGTTTAACGCCAGGGACTGGAAACACCATATATTTT.

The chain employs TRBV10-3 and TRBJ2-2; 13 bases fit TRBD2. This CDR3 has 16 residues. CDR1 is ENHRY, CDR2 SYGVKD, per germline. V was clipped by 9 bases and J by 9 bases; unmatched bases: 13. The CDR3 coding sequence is TGTGCCATGGGGACTAGCGGGATCGGGAGGACCAGGGAGCTGTTTTTT. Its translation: CAMGTSGIGRTRELFF.

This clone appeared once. The CDR3 sequence is CATGRGAGGNYGYTF. CDR3 coding DNA: TGTGCCACCGGGAGGGGCGCGGGAGGTAACTATGGCTACACCTTC. The chain carries TRBV10-3 and TRBJ1-2; a weak D match, TRBD1 (5 bases). Germline CDR1 is ENHRY and CDR2 is SYGVKD. V lost 10 bases and J lost 1, with 19 bases in between. This CDR3 contains 15 residues.

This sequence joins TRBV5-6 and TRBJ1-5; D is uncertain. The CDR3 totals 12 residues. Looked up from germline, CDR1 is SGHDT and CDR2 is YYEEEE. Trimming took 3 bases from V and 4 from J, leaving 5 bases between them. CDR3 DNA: TGTGCCAGCAGCTCCCATAATCAGCCCCAGCATTTT. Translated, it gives CASSSHNQPQHF.

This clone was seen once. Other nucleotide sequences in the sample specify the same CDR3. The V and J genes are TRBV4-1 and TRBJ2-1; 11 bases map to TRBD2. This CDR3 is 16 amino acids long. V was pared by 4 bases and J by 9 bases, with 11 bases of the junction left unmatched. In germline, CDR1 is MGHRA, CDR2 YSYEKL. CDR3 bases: TGCGCCAGCAGCCCTGGTGGTAGCGGGAGGGGAGGTGAGCAGTTCTTC. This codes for CASSPGGSGRGGEQFF.

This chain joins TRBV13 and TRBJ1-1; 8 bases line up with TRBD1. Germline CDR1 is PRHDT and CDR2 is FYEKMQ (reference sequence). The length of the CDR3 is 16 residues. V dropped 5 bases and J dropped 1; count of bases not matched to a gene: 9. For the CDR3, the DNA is TGTGCCAGCAGCCGGGGACAGGTTACATGGAACACTGAAGCTTTCTTT. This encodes CASSRGQVTWNTEAFF.